Presented here are 15 T cell receptor beta chains from one specimen sequenced in a study of CD8+ T cells in alopecia areata. Treatment given: oral pan-JAK inhibitor, 5-10 mg twice daily. It was cDNA, reverse transcribed from extracted RNA, that served as the sequencing template. TCRdb keeps only in-frame clones here, not all; method: immunoSEQ multiplex PCR. The sample yields about 200,000 clones, 58% seen once. Sequences were derived from CD4+ T cells sorted from blood, sampled at week 24, from a patient treated with tofacitinib. The receptors come from a human donor with alopecia areata.

This clone was counted only a few times. The V and J genes are TRBV4-3 and TRBJ2-3; 8 nucleotides match TRBD2. V lost 0 bases, J lost 0 bases, and 5 bases stayed unmatched. This CDR3 has 17 amino acids. Germline V gives CDR1 LGHNA, CDR2 YSLEER. The chain's CDR3 is CASSQDMRGESTDTQYF. CDR3 nucleotide sequence: TGCGCCAGCAGCCAAGACATGCGGGGGGAGAGCACAGATACGCAGTATTTT.

This clone occurred a few times. The rearrangement joins TRBV5-6 to TRBJ2-3; D gene uncertain. Trimming shortened V by 2 bases and J by 2 bases, and 6 bases separated the two germline ends. CDR1 and CDR2 (germline): SGHDT, YYEEEE. The CDR3 is made up of 13 amino acids. CDR3 amino acids: CASSLPPTDTQYF. The DNA for the CDR3 is TGTGCCAGCAGCTTACCCCCCACAGATACGCAGTATTTT.

V gene TRBV27 combines with J gene TRBJ1-2; TRBD1 aligns across 10 bases. The ends lost 5 bases at V and 8 bases at J; junction bases unmatched: 8. Germline CDR1 MNHEY, CDR2 SMNVEV (reference sequence). CDR3 length: 14 amino acids. The CDR3: CASSIGTGERGYTF. As DNA, the CDR3 is TGTGCCAGCAGTATCGGGACAGGGGAAAGGGGCTACACCTTC.

The genes are TRBV6-6 and TRBJ2-7; D is perhaps TRBD1 (6 bases). Trimming stripped 6 bases from V and 2 bases from J, with 8 bases between. CDR3 size: 12 residues. Germline CDR1 reads MNHNY; CDR2 reads SVGAGI (reference sequence). Written as DNA, the CDR3 is TGTGCCAGCAGCCAGGGGCCCTACGAGCAGTACTTC. Protein: CASSQGPYEQYF.

The genes are TRBV5-1 and TRBJ2-5, with no clear D. CDR1 is SGHRS, CDR2 YFSETQ, per germline. V was pared by 0 bases and J by 5 bases, with 8 bases between. This CDR3 region has 13 residues. The CDR3 region is CASSLVPGETQYF. The CDR3 region has the DNA TGCGCCAGCAGCTTGGTGCCGGGCGAGACCCAGTACTTC. The full variable domain, completed using reference TRBV5-1 and TRBJ2-5, is KAGVTQTPRYLIKTRGQQVTLSCSPISGHRSVSWYQQTPGQGLQFLFEYFSETQRNKGNFPGRFSGRQFSNSRSEMNVSTLELGDSALYLCASSLVPGETQYFGPGTRLLVL.

The CDR3 DNA reads TGTGCCAGCAGTGAACGGGGCAGAGACAATGAGCAGTTCTTC. This translates into CASSERGRDNEQFF. The chain uses TRBV7-3 and TRBJ2-1; perhaps D is TRBD1 or TRBD2 (5 bases each). The CDR3 loop spans 14 amino acids. The germline CDR1 and CDR2 sequences are SGHTA and FQGTGA. V was pared by 6 bases and J by 5 bases, with 14 bases between.

This chain uses TRBV7-2 with TRBJ2-1; D is perhaps TRBD1 (6 bases). The CDR3 loop spans 15 amino acids. V was shortened by 5 bases and J by 3 bases, with 14 bases between the two germline ends. CDR1 is SGHTA, CDR2 FQGNSA, per germline. The DNA of the CDR3 is TGTGCCAGCAGCAAGAACAGGGACGACTACAATGAGCAGTTCTTC. It yields the protein CASSKNRDDYNEQFF.

The chain recombines TRBV25-1 with TRBJ2-7; 7 bases map to TRBD1. Per germline, CDR1 MGHDK and CDR2 SYGVNS. This CDR3 is 11 amino acids long. With 7 bases clipped from V and 6 bases from J, the junction kept 3 bases outside the gene matches. The chain's CDR3 is CASNSGGEQYF. The CDR3 nucleotides read TGTGCCAGCAATTCAGGGGGCGAGCAGTACTTC.

This clone has only one observation. The sample carries other DNA sequences with the same CDR3. The V and J genes are TRBV2 and TRBJ2-3; 11 positions agree with TRBD2. V gave up 6 bases and J gave up 4 bases; unmatched junction bases: 12. The CDR3 has 17 residues. CDR1 is SNHLY, CDR2 FYNNEI, per germline. The CDR3 DNA sequence: TGTGCCAGCAGCCGTGGAACTAGCGGGAGCATCGCAGATACGCAGTATTTT. It is translated as CASSRGTSGSIADTQYF.

This clone was observed once. The CDR3 region has the DNA TGCGCCAGCAGCTCAAACATGAACACTGAAGCTTTCTTT. Protein sequence: CASSSNMNTEAFF. This chain connects TRBV5-1 to TRBJ1-1; D gene uncertain. The CDR3 is made up of 13 amino acids. Looked up from germline, CDR1 is SGHRS and CDR2 is YFSETQ. Trimming cost V 3 bases and J 0 bases, with 6 bases left between them.

The rearrangement joins TRBV30 to TRBJ2-2, with 9 bases lining up with TRBD1. V gave up 1 base and J gave up 5 bases; unmatched junction bases: 14. The CDR3 runs 18 residues. Germline CDR1 GTSNPN, CDR2 SVGIG (reference sequence). CDR3 protein: CAWSGGQGQFMRTGELFF. In DNA, the CDR3 is TGTGCCTGGAGTGGCGGACAGGGGCAGTTTATGAGAACCGGGGAGCTGTTTTTT.

The rearrangement joins TRBV9 to TRBJ2-1, with TRBD1 as a possible D gene (5 bases). With 2 bases removed from V and 0 bases from J, the gap between germline ends came to 15 bases. Per germline, CDR1 SGDLS and CDR2 YYNGEE. The CDR3 is 17 amino acids. The CDR3 DNA follows: TGTGCCAGCAGCGTTACCCAACAGGCTATCTCCTACAATGAGCAGTTCTTC. Translating gives CASSVTQQAISYNEQFF.

J is TRBJ2-1 and V is TRBV4-1; 13 bases are shared with TRBD2. The CDR3 consists of 19 residues. Germline V lookup: CDR1 MGHRA, CDR2 YSYEKL. V dropped 4 bases and J dropped 7; count of bases not matched to a gene: 16. CDR3 bases: TGCGCCAGCAGCCGACCGGGACTAGCGGGAAACCACAGGGGGAATGAGCAGTTCTTC. Protein sequence: CASSRPGLAGNHRGNEQFF.

V is TRBV30 and J is TRBJ1-4, with TRBD1 as a possible D gene (5 bases). Trimming took 4 bases from V and 8 from J, leaving 14 bases between them. The germline V gene has CDR1 GTSNPN and CDR2 SVGIG (reference sequence). CDR3 length: 13 amino acids. DNA for the CDR3: TGTGCCTGGATGGGGCAGGGAAAGGAAAAACTGTTTTTT. Residues: CAWMGQGKEKLFF.

The V call is TRBV28, the J call TRBJ2-6; 9 bases match TRBD1. The CDR3 totals 17 residues. V was clipped by 6 bases and J by 3 bases; unmatched bases: 9. The germline V gene encodes CDR1 MDHEN and CDR2 SYDVKM. The CDR3 DNA follows: TGTGCCAGCAGCCAGGGACAGGGAGCGGGTGGGGCCAACGTCCTGACTTTC. Encoded protein: CASSQGQGAGGANVLTF.